A single T cell receptor beta chain is shown here with its context. The sample holds many counts of this clonotype. Its antigen is currently not known. No much larger clone is present one base from it, and per-base qualities are unavailable. These data belong to a study of T cell repertoires in cytomegalovirus infection (dated by TCRdb to the late 2010s). Background on the whole study: Recently identified HLA-C-restricted CMV epitopes, whose presentation resists viral immunomodulation, were targeted by peptide stimulations together with well-studied HLA-B-restricted epitopes. The HLA type of each donor mattered for the analysis, because public TCR beta signatures pointed to carriage of CMV infection along with the matching HLA type. Results and caveats for the whole study, not just this receptor: The ex vivo response was dominated by HLA-C-restricted CMV-specific TCR beta clonotypes, which also provided the single most frequent clonotype in two of eight donors. In both this cohort and an independent cohort of some 380 donors, the cumulative frequency of public TCR beta family members distinguished carriers of CMV infection plus the relevant HLA type.

CDR1 and CDR2 (SGHVS, FNYEAQ) derive from the germline V gene. V was cut back by 0 bases and J by 6 bases, leaving a gap of 10 bases between them. The CDR3 runs 14 amino acids, cysteine and phenylalanine included. Only the CDR3 region is kept as DNA, spanning 42 bases read in frame from base 1. The instrument given in TCRdb is Illumina HiSeq 1500. TCRdb took the public reads, trimmed them with fastp at Q25, ran MiXCR for clone calling and kept in-frame beta chains. Under each unique CDR3 protein, matching rows form one entry showing the most common genes and DNA. In this sample the table shows about 920,000 distinct CDR3 sequences, more than 25% of which occur a single time. Over 12% of the sample belongs to the ten largest clones. This specimen's treatment or condition label, per the study, means: in vitro stimulation with specific CMV peptide epitopes to enrich CMV-specific T cells.

This specimen was cultured CD8+ T cells from PBMCs, taken from culture after CMV antigen stimulation. The receptor was isolated from a human donor in good health (CMV status not recorded). Some clones in this sample may be carry-over from other donors' samples. This chain joins TRBV7-6 to TRBJ2-3, with the D gene tentatively TRBD1 or TRBD2, based on 5 matching bases in each. The CDR3 region reads CASSLALGEDTQYF. The nucleotide sequence is given as TGTGCCAGCAGCTTAGCGCTGGGGGAGGATACGCAGTATTTT.